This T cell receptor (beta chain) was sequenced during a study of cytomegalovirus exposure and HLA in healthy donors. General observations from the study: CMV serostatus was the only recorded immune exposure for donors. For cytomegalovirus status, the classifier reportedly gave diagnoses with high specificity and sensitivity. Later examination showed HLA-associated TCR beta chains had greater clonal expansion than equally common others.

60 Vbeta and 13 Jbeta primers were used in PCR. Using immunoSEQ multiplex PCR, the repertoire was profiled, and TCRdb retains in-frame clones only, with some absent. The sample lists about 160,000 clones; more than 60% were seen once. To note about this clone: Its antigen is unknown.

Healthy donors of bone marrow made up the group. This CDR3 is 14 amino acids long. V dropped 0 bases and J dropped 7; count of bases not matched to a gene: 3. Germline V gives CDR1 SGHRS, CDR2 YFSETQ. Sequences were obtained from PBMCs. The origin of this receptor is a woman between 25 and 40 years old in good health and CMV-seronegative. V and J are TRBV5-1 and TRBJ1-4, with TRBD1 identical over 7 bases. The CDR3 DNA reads TGCGCCAGCAGCTTGGAGGGGGCGGGTGAAAAACTGTTTTTT. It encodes CASSLEGAGEKLFF.